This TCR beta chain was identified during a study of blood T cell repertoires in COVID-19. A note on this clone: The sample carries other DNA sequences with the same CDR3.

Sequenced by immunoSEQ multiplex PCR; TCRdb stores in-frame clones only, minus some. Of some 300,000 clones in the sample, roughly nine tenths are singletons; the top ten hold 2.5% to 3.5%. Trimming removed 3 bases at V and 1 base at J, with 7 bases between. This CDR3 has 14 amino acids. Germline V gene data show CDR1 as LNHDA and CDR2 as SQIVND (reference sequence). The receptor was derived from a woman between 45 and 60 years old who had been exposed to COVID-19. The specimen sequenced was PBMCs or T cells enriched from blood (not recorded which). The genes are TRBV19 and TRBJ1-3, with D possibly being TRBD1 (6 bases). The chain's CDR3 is CASSIGTSGNTIYF. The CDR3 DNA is TGTGCCAGTAGTATCGGGACATCTGGAAACACCATATATTTT.